This entry lists 14 T cell receptor beta chains sequenced from one sample in a study of T cells after yellow fever vaccination. TCRdb fed the 5' RACE reads into MiXCR, producing one record per CDR3 protein. The table includes 200,000 to 250,000 distinct CDR3 sequences, 3% to 4% detected once. Material: CD4+ T cells sorted from PBMCs, obtained 10 days after the yellow fever booster vaccination. These receptors all stem from a man aged 18-30 years who received the YFV17D yellow fever vaccine.

The table lists this clonotype with many counts. The genes are TRBV18 and TRBJ2-3; the D gene could be TRBD1 or TRBD2 (6 bases each). The CDR3 loop spans 14 amino acids. CDR1 is KGHSH and CDR2 is LQKENI in the germline V gene. V dropped 2 bases and J dropped 9 bases, with 15 bases sitting between them. CDR3 in amino acids: CASSPDPGARTQYF. The CDR3 DNA is TGTGCCAGCTCACCAGACCCGGGGGCGCGAACGCAGTATTTT. The full variable domain, its missing parts supplied by reference TRBV18 and TRBJ2-3, is NAGVMQNPRHLVRRRGQEARLRCSPMKGHSHVYWYRQLPEEGLKFMVYLQKENIIDESGMPKERFSAEFPKEGPSILRIQQVVRGDSAAYFCASSPDPGARTQYFGPGTRLTVL.

This clonotype was counted between two and nine times. This sequence joins TRBV21-1 and TRBJ1-6. TRBV21-1 is a pseudogene. This CDR3 region has 15 residues. Here the CDR3 reads CASSIKTDFNSPLHF. The CDR3 bases are TGTGCCAGCAGCATAAAGACGGATTTCAATTCACCCCTCCACTTT.

The chain employs TRBV28 and TRBJ1-2; D is unclear. V was cut by 8 bases and J by 4 bases, with 5 bases left in between. The CDR3 runs to 10 residues. The V gene's germline CDR1 is MDHEN and CDR2 SYDVKM. The CDR3, as DNA: TGTGCCAGCGGGGTCTATGGCTACACCTTC. Protein: CASGVYGYTF.

In this sample, this clonotype turned up many times. The chain combines TRBV7-6 with TRBJ2-7; D perhaps matches TRBD1 (6 bases). Germline V gives CDR1 SGHVS, CDR2 FNYEAQ. The CDR3 sequence is 15 residues long. Trimming pared 4 bases from V and 3 bases from J, leaving 16 bases between. This CDR3 is CASSYRTASLYEQYF. The CDR3 bases are TGTGCCAGCAGCTATAGGACAGCCTCCCTCTACGAGCAGTACTTC.

This clonotype showed up many times. The chain recombines TRBV12-3 or TRBV12-4 with TRBJ1-1; TRBD1 might be the D (6 bases). The length of the CDR3 is 15 residues. V lost 6 bases and J 3 bases, leaving 17 bases between the germline ends. The CDR3 DNA follows: TGTGCCAGCAGCCGAAGGGGGGGAGGGGACACTGAAGCTTTCTTT. Translated: CASSRRGGGDTEAFF.

A few counts support this clonotype. V usage is TRBV12-3 or TRBV12-4 and J usage is TRBJ1-5, with no clear D. The V end lost 6 bases, the J end lost 5 bases, and 11 bases lay between the germline ends. The CDR3 loop spans 13 amino acids. CDR3 in amino acids: CASSLRPDQPQHF. The CDR3 DNA sequence: TGTGCCAGCAGCCTTAGACCGGATCAGCCCCAGCATTTT.

There are many counts of this clonotype. V and J are TRBV7-3 and TRBJ2-3; no clear D. The V end lost 3 bases, the J end lost 1 base, and 8 bases lay between the germline ends. In germline, CDR1 is SGHTA, CDR2 FQGTGA. This CDR3 is 14 amino acids long. The CDR3 sequence is CASSFRQGTDTQYF. For the CDR3, the DNA is TGTGCCAGCAGCTTCCGCCAGGGCACAGATACGCAGTATTTT.

There are many counts of this clonotype. The J gene is TRBJ2-5, the V gene TRBV18, with D unresolved. Deletions cut 2 bases from V and 0 bases from J, with 10 bases between. Germline V gives CDR1 KGHSH, CDR2 LQKENI. The length of the CDR3 is 15 residues. The CDR3, as DNA: TGTGCCAGCTCACCAAATTACCAGCACCAAGAGACCCAGTACTTC. It encodes CASSPNYQHQETQYF. Together with reference TRBV18 and TRBJ2-5, the CDR3 gives the full variable domain: NAGVMQNPRHLVRRRGQEARLRCSPMKGHSHVYWYRQLPEEGLKFMVYLQKENIIDESGMPKERFSAEFPKEGPSILRIQQVVRGDSAAYFCASSPNYQHQETQYFGPGTRLLVL.

In its sample, this clonotype was seen a few times. The chain links TRBV19 to TRBJ1-2, with unresolved D. The CDR3 covers 13 residues. CDR1 and CDR2 from the germline V gene are LNHDA and SQIVND (reference sequence). Trimming left V 5 bases short and J 5 bases short, with 12 bases between. The CDR3 protein is CASSFDGEYGYTF. The CDR3 bases are TGTGCCAGTAGTTTCGACGGGGAATATGGCTACACCTTC.

In its sample, this clonotype was seen many times. The chain recombines TRBV7-2 with TRBJ1-2, with D possibly matching TRBD1 (6 bases). Trimming cost V 5 bases and J 8 bases, with 18 bases left between them. CDR1 SGHTA and CDR2 FQGNSA come from the germline V gene. The CDR3 is made up of 14 amino acids. The CDR3 protein is CASSPVAGAGGYTF. The CDR3 DNA is TGTGCCAGCAGCCCAGTGGCGGGGGCAGGGGGCTACACCTTC.

This clonotype has only a few counts. The J gene is TRBJ2-5, the V gene TRBV5-1, with D tentatively TRBD1 (7 bases). This CDR3 has 15 amino acids. V dropped 0 bases and J dropped 4 bases, with 13 bases sitting between them. Germline V gives CDR1 SGHRS, CDR2 YFSETQ. CDR3 DNA: TGCGCCAGCAGCTTGGCCCAGGGGGGTTTAGAGACCCAGTACTTC. Translated, it gives CASSLAQGGLETQYF.

This clonotype came up a few times. The chain combines TRBV15 with TRBJ1-2; possible D gene TRBD1, 5 bases. V dropped 0 bases and J dropped 0 bases, with 8 bases sitting between them. This CDR3 contains 15 residues. CDR1 LNHNV and CDR2 YYDKDF come from the germline V gene (reference sequence). CDR3 nucleotides: TGTGCCACCAGCAGAGACGCAGGGACTAACTATGGCTACACCTTC. It codes for CATSRDAGTNYGYTF.

This chain connects TRBV7-9 to TRBJ2-7, with D possibly being TRBD2 (7 bases). The length of the CDR3 is 17 residues. Between the trimmed V and J ends, which lost 5 bases and 2 bases, there was a span of 22 bases. Germline V gene data show CDR1 as SEHNR and CDR2 as FQNEAQ (reference sequence). Here the CDR3 reads CASSAQGGGLQTYEQYV. CDR3 sequence (DNA): TGTGCCAGCAGCGCTCAAGGGGGGGGACTGCAAACCTACGAGCAGTACGTC.

This clonotype was seen repeatedly, ten times or more. The V call is TRBV6-2 or TRBV6-3, the J call TRBJ2-3, with D possibly matching TRBD2 (6 bases). The CDR3 has 14 amino acids. V dropped 6 bases and J dropped 4 bases, with 14 bases sitting between them. CDR1 MNHEY and CDR2 SVGEGT come from the germline V gene. For the CDR3, the DNA is TGTGCCAGCAGGGAACGACTAGATGCAGATACGCAGTATTTT. As protein: CASRERLDADTQYF.